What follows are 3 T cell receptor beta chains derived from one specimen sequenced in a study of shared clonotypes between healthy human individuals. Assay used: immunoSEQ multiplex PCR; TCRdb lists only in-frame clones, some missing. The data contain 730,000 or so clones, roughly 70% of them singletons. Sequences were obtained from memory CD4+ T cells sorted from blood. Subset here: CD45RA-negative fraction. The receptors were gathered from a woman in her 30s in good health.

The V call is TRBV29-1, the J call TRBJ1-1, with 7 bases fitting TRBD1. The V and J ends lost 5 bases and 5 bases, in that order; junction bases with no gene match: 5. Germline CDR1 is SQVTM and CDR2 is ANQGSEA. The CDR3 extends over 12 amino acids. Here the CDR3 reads CSVPGGGTEAFF. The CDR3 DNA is TGCAGCGTTCCAGGGGGTGGGACTGAAGCTTTCTTT. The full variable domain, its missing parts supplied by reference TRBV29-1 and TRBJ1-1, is SAVISQKPSRDICQRGTSLTIQCQVDSQVTMMFWYRQQPGQSLTLIATANQGSEATYESGFVIDKFPISRPNLTFSTLTVSNMSPEDSSIYLCSVPGGGTEAFFGQGTRLTVV.

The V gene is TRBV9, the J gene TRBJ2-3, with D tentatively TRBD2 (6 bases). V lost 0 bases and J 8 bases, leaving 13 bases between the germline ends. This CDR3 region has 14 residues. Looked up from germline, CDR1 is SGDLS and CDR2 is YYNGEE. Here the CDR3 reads CASSVAAGWTTQYF. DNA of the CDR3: TGTGCCAGCAGCGTAGCGGCGGGGTGGACTACGCAGTATTTT.

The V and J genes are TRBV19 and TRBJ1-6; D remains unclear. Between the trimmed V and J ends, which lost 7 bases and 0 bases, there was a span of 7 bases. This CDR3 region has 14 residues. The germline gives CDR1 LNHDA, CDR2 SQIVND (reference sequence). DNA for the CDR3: TGTGCCAGTACGTTCAGCTCCTATAATTCACCCCTCCACTTT. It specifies CASTFSSYNSPLHF.